The 6 T cell receptor beta chains reported below all come from one sample, sequenced in a study of cytomegalovirus exposure and HLA in healthy donors. PCR employed 60 Vbeta and 13 Jbeta primers. Libraries were prepared by immunoSEQ multiplex PCR; TCRdb keeps only in-frame clonotypes and omits some of them. This sample has about 140,000 clones, with around 85% found just once. Sequencing was performed on PBMCs. The receptor set was obtained from a man aged 40-55 years in good health and CMV-seropositive.

Notes on this clone: Other nucleotide sequences in the sample specify the same CDR3. V gene TRBV9 combines with J gene TRBJ1-5; D gene uncertain. Between the trimmed V and J ends, which lost 0 bases and 0 bases, there was a span of 4 bases. The CDR3 is 14 amino acids. Per the germline V gene, CDR1 is SGDLS and CDR2 is YYNGEE. The CDR3 spells CASSVGASNQPQHF. CDR3 nucleotide sequence: TGTGCCAGCAGCGTAGGGGCTAGCAATCAGCCCCAGCATTTT.

This rearrangement joins TRBV7-3 to TRBJ1-5; D gene ambiguous. CDR3 size: 13 residues. V lost 3 bases, J lost 7 bases, and 10 bases lay in between. The germline gives CDR1 SGHTA, CDR2 FQGTGA. For the CDR3, the DNA is TGTGCCAGCAGCTTCCGGGAAGGGCAGCCCCAGCATTTT. Translation: CASSFREGQPQHF. Drawing the rest from reference TRBV7-3 and TRBJ1-5, the complete variable domain is GAGVSQTPSNKVTEKGKYVELRCDPISGHTALYWYRQSLGQGPEFLIYFQGTGAADDSGLPNDRFFAVRPEGSVSTLKIQRTERGDSAVYLCASSFREGQPQHFGDGTRLSIL.

The chain is built from TRBV6-5 and TRBJ1-6, with TRBD1 identical over 7 bases. In germline, CDR1 is MNHEY, CDR2 SVGAGI. V gave up 6 bases and J gave up 7 bases; unmatched junction bases: 9. The CDR3 has 15 residues. In DNA, the CDR3 is TGTGCCAGCAGCCGTTGGACAGGAACAAATTCACCCCTCCACTTT. Amino acids: CASSRWTGTNSPLHF.

This rearrangement joins TRBV19 to TRBJ2-3, with 12 bases identical to TRBD2. The CDR3 covers 16 residues. After removal of 7 bases from V and 3 bases from J, the junction contained 8 bases not matched to a gene. Per germline, CDR1 LNHDA and CDR2 SQIVND (reference sequence). The CDR3 loop is CASMPTSGGRTDTQYF. CDR3 nucleotide sequence: TGTGCCAGTATGCCGACTAGCGGGGGTCGTACAGATACGCAGTATTTT.

V gene TRBV19 combines with J gene TRBJ2-1; a weak D match, TRBD2 (6 bases). Germline V gene lookup returns CDR1 LNHDA and CDR2 SQIVND (reference sequence). V lost 3 bases and J 6 bases, leaving 18 bases between the germline ends. The CDR3 spans 16 residues. DNA for the CDR3: TGTGCCAGTAGTATCAGCGGAGCGGGTTCTATCAATGAGCAGTTCTTC. This sequence encodes CASSISGAGSINEQFF.

The rearrangement uses TRBV7-9 and TRBJ2-2; the D is unclear. CDR3 length equals 15 residues. Trimming cost V 1 base and J 3 bases, with 9 bases left between them. Germline CDR1 is SEHNR and CDR2 is FQNEAQ (reference sequence). Here the CDR3 reads CASSLGSLDTGELFF. The DNA for the CDR3 is TGTGCCAGCAGCTTAGGCAGTCTTGACACCGGGGAGCTGTTTTTT.